These T cell receptor beta chains were read from a single sample in a study of PD-1 blockade in classical Hodgkin lymphoma. TCRdb's copy holds only in-frame clones and misses some; the assay was immunoSEQ multiplex PCR. The top ten clones hold approximately 14% of a sample with roughly 50,000 clones, around 87% of them seen once. The material was peripheral blood mononuclear cells (PBMCs), obtained before the fourth cycle of nivolumab. The receptors come from a human donor with classical Hodgkin lymphoma. Each CDR3 is given with its conserved first and last residue. Fields, in order: D gene, V gene, clone size, J gene, CDR3 protein, CDR3 DNA. The D gene is left open where the match is weak. Part of the rows lack a size; the others show once, few, many or a class for expanded clones.

>NA|TRBV28|NA|TRBJ2-3
CASSFFSGSTDTQYF
TGTGCCAGCAGTTTTTTCAGCGGAAGCACAGATACGCAGTATTTT
>NA|TRBV18|NA|TRBJ1-1
CASSIDRSGNTEAFF
TGTGCCAGCTCAATAGACAGGTCCGGTAACACTGAAGCTTTCTTT
>TRBD1|TRBV7-2|once|TRBJ1-3
CASSPNSNRGGNTIYF
TGTGCCAGCAGCCCGAATAGCAACAGGGGAGGCAACACCATATATTTT
>TRBD1|TRBV7-2|NA|TRBJ2-5
CASSLHRGLGTQYF
TGTGCCAGCAGCTTACACAGGGGCCTGGGGACCCAGTACTTC
>TRBD2|TRBV7-2|NA|TRBJ2-1
CASSLGSGLAGLNEQFF
TGTGCCAGCAGCTTAGGATCGGGGCTAGCGGGGCTAAATGAGCAGTTCTTC
>TRBD1|TRBV2|NA|TRBJ1-5
CASRERQGWNQPQHF
TGTGCCAGCAGGGAACGACAGGGGTGGAATCAGCCCCAGCATTTT
>TRBD2|TRBV11-3|NA|TRBJ2-2
CASTGTRGTGELFF
TGTGCCAGCACCGGGACTAGAGGCACCGGGGAGCTGTTTTTT
>NA|TRBV30|NA|TRBJ2-7
CAWSPGRDTPYF
TGTGCCTGGAGTCCTGGACGGGACACCCCTTACTTC
>TRBD1|TRBV2|once|TRBJ2-7
CASSSNPGTGVGEQYF
TGTGCCAGCAGTTCGAATCCCGGGACAGGGGTCGGCGAGCAGTACTTC
>NA|TRBV28|NA|TRBJ2-7
CASSPSGLRLGEQYF
TGTGCCAGCAGTCCCTCCGGACTGCGCCTTGGCGAGCAGTACTTC
>NA|TRBV10-1|NA|TRBJ2-1
CASSDPLLAYEQFF
TGCGCCAGCAGTGATCCACTATTAGCCTATGAGCAGTTCTTC
>NA|TRBV9|NA|TRBJ2-5
CASSVAQGSAAQYF
TGTGCCAGCAGCGTAGCTCAGGGGTCAGCGGCCCAGTACTTC
>NA|TRBV30|NA|TRBJ2-7
CAWNAGRGVGQYF
TGTGCCTGGAATGCGGGACGGGGCGTAGGGCAGTACTTC
>NA|TRBV7-2|few|TRBJ1-2
CASSSSTTVYGYTF
TGTGCCAGCAGCTCCTCTACGACAGTCTATGGCTACACCTTC
>NA|TRBV6-4|NA|TRBJ2-3
CATPRGKSGSSTDTQYF
TGTGCCACCCCCAGGGGGAAAAGCGGGTCTAGCACAGATACGCAGTATTTT
>NA|TRBV28|NA|TRBJ2-7
CASSRRDSTYEQYF
TGTGCCAGCAGTAGACGAGACAGCACCTACGAGCAGTACTTC
>NA|TRBV6-5|NA|TRBJ1-1
CASSYAGARAFF
TGTGCCAGCAGTTACGCGGGGGCTCGGGCTTTCTTT
>TRBD1|TRBV23-1|NA|TRBJ2-7
CASSQETGVSEQYF
TGCGCCAGCAGTCAAGAAACAGGGGTTAGCGAGCAGTACTTC
>TRBD2|TRBV6-1|NA|TRBJ2-7
CASTEREDSIIYEQYF
TGTGCCAGCACTGAGCGGGAGGACTCGATTATCTACGAGCAGTACTTC
>TRBD1|TRBV19|NA|TRBJ1-5
CASSGPGGQPQHF
TGTGCCAGTAGTGGGCCAGGGGGTCAGCCCCAGCATTTT